This T cell receptor beta chain was captured in a study of T cells in Graves' hyperthyroidism and ophthalmopathy. Whole-study findings and limits: Most clonotypes expanded in the thyroid (above 0.001) were also present in blood. Model-based prediction identified ophthalmopathy a median roughly 6.1 months prior to its onset.

It was RNA transcripts that yielded the amplified TCR beta CDR3 regions. Primed by the HTBI set, a first-round RT-PCR was run on the TCR CDR3. Using its own MiXCR run on the multiplex PCR reads, TCRdb lists one record per CDR3 protein. This sample has over 350,000 distinct CDR3 sequences, with under 15% found just once. V was clipped by 3 bases and J by 5 bases, with 11 bases between them. The CDR3 sequence is 13 residues long. Germline V CDR1 and CDR2: DFQATT, SNEGSKA (reference sequence). Ten or more counts support this clonotype. Its target is not known. Patients with ophthalmopathy all had a Clinical Activity Score of at least 3, a NOSPECS grade of at least 4 and duration under 3 months. Patients were excluded for uncontrolled infection, other autoimmune disease, pregnancy or lactation.

The chain employs TRBV20-1 and TRBJ2-1; a possible D gene is TRBD2 (6 bases). Specimen: blood. This receptor was obtained from a man younger than 35 with Graves' ophthalmopathy. CDR3 sequence reads: CSASSGRHNEQFF. CDR3 bases: TGCAGTGCTAGTAGCGGCCGACACAATGAGCAGTTCTTC.